This T cell receptor beta chain was sequenced in a study of blood T cell repertoires in COVID-19. Study at large: The United States, Italy and Spain supplied acute and convalescent COVID-19 samples. Sources were T cells, B-cell-depleted T cells, or PBMCs; the material itself was cDNA or gDNA.

CDR1 is KGHSH, CDR2 LQKENI, per germline. This CDR3 comprises 16 residues. V lost 3 bases to trimming and J lost 4 bases, with 18 bases between them. Per the study methods: Nucleated cell counts were estimated from reference gene primer amplification. Libraries were prepared by immunoSEQ multiplex PCR; TCRdb keeps only in-frame clonotypes and omits some of them. V, J and clone size are taken as reported in that table, and D and trimming were inferred from the DNA itself. The data show 250,000 or so clones, approximately 84% seen once. This study enrolled people aged about 18 to 95 from about 26 US geographic areas.

The chain links TRBV18 to TRBJ1-2, with D perhaps TRBD1 (6 bases). Material: PBMCs or T cells enriched from blood (not recorded which). The clonotype was recovered from a man between 45 and 60 years old who had recovered from COVID-19. The CDR3 is CASSPTISGASYGYTF. In nucleotides, the CDR3 is TGTGCCAGCTCACCGACTATATCAGGGGCGAGCTATGGCTACACCTTC.